This TCR beta chain was documented in a study of follicular helper T cells after annual influenza vaccination. Germline loops: CDR1 MGHRA, CDR2 YSYEKL. V shed 3 bases and J 0 bases; nucleotides not matched to a gene: 10. The CDR3 is made up of 19 amino acids. Time point noted: 2014-2015 season, pre-vaccination. Between about 40 and 100 mL of blood was drawn per time point. TCRdb's copy holds only in-frame clones and misses some; the assay was immunoSEQ multiplex PCR. The sample lists about 11,000 clones, roughly 86% seen once, with more than 0.9% in the top ten. The source of this sequence is an adult who received the influenza vaccine. This rearrangement joins TRBV4-1 to TRBJ2-6; TRBD1 matches 8 bases. The sequencing here drew on CXCR5- memory CD4+ T cells sorted from blood, taken on the day of influenza vaccination. As DNA, the CDR3 is TGCGCCAGCAGCCAGGGTTGGACAGGGCCTAACTCTGGGGCCAACGTCCTGACTTTC. Encoded protein: CASSQGWTGPNSGANVLTF.